This T cell receptor (beta chain) was obtained from a study of blood T cells in healthy people across ages. A single count supports this clonotype. A second PCR, run for roughly 6 to 11 cycles, used a sample-barcoded 5' primer plus a J-beta primer mix. TCRdb processed the 5' RACE reads anew with MiXCR; each CDR3 protein has one entry. The sample lists approximately 320,000 distinct CDR3 sequences, around 29% occurring once. Ten milliliters of peripheral blood were drawn from each donor. Per sample, extraction of total RNA gave at least 6 micrograms in every case. V lost 1 base, J lost 5 bases, and 9 bases lay in between. Germline lookup yields CDR1 SGHTA and CDR2 FQGNSA. CDR3 length: 13 residues.

The sample was blood. The chain is built from TRBV7-2 and TRBJ2-7, with D maybe TRBD2 (6 bases). The TCR comes from a woman in her 70s in good health. DNA of the CDR3: TGTGCCAGCAGCTTAGTTCCTAGCGACGAGCAGTACTTC. It yields the protein CASSLVPSDEQYF.